These T cell receptor beta chains were read from a single sample in a study of T cells in Graves' hyperthyroidism and ophthalmopathy. TCRdb recomputed calls from the multiplex PCR reads with MiXCR, one row per CDR3 protein. The top ten hold more than 6% of the sample, which has 640,000 or so distinct CDR3 sequences, about 14% seen once. Sequenced material: blood. Receptors originate from a woman aged 18-30 years with Graves' ophthalmopathy. Both conserved end residues are part of each CDR3. The D gene is left open where the match is weak. Clone size is stated in some rows and not others, as once, few, many or a class when expanded.

NA	TRBV7-2	TRBJ2-2	NA	TGTGCCAGCAGCCGAGGACCGGGCACCGGGGAGCTGTTTTTT	CASSRGPGTGELFF
many	TRBV18	TRBJ1-2	NA	TGTGCCAGCTCACCACCGGGCGTCTTAAGAGAGACGGGTGGCTACACCTTC	CASSPPGVLRETGGYTF
NA	TRBV29-1	TRBJ1-2	NA	TGCAGCGTTGACGGTGACTACACCTTC	CSVDGDYTF
few	TRBV7-9	TRBJ2-5	TRBD2	TGTGCCAGCAGCTTCCCCAGGACTAGCGGGAGCAAGACCCAGTACTTC	CASSFPRTSGSKTQYF
many	TRBV6-1	TRBJ1-5	NA	TGTGCCAGCAGTGAAGGGCTGGACAGTTATAGCAATCAGCCCCAGCATTTT	CASSEGLDSYSNQPQHF
NA	TRBV20-1	TRBJ2-3	TRBD2	TGCAGTGCTACCCGACTAGCGGACCCTCGGAGTACGCAGTATTTT	CSATRLADPRSTQYF
few	TRBV27	TRBJ1-4	NA	TGTGCCAGCAGTTCCTACGATCAGCCCGCAACTAATGAAAAACTGTTTTTT	CASSSYDQPATNEKLFF
many	TRBV18	TRBJ2-1	TRBD2	TGTGCCAGCTCCCTGGGACTAGACCACAATGAGCAGTTCTTC	CASSLGLDHNEQFF
many	TRBV30	TRBJ2-7	NA	TGTGCCTGGAGTGGCGGAGAGCTCGCCGAGCAGTACTTC	CAWSGGELAEQYF
few	TRBV7-2	TRBJ2-3	NA	TGTGCCAGCAGCTCAGCCAATGAAGATACGCAGTATTTT	CASSSANEDTQYF
NA	TRBV20-1	TRBJ2-7	NA	TGCAGTGCTTCGGCACGGGGCTACGAGCAGTACTTC	CSASARGYEQYF
few	TRBV7-3	TRBJ2-2	TRBD1	TGTGCCAGCAGCTTAACGGGACAGGGGGCGGGGACCGGGGAGCTGTTTTTT	CASSLTGQGAGTGELFF
many	TRBV7-8	TRBJ2-1	TRBD2	TGTGCCAGCAGCCCTCCGGGACTACTACGAAATCCAGTCTACAATGAGCAGTTCTTC	CASSPPGLLRNPVYNEQFF
NA	TRBV29-1	TRBJ2-1	TRBD2	TGCAGCGCCGATTATAGCGGGAGGGCCTATCATGAGCAGTTCTTC	CSADYSGRAYHEQFF
NA	TRBV5-1	TRBJ2-3	TRBD2	TGTGCCAGCAGCCCCGGACTAGCGGGAGGGCCCGACACAGATACGCAGTATTTT	CASSPGLAGGPDTDTQYF
NA	TRBV29-1	TRBJ1-3	TRBD1	TGCAGCGCCGGGACAGGGGGCTCGGGCACCATATATTTT	CSAGTGGSGTIYF
many	TRBV7-2	TRBJ2-7	NA	TGTGCCAGCAGCTTAGCCCTGGCGTGGGGGGAGCAGTACTTC	CASSLALAWGEQYF
NA	TRBV28	TRBJ2-7	TRBD2	TGTGCCAGCAGTCCCATTAGGACTAGCGGGAGCTCCTACGAGCAGTACTTC	CASSPIRTSGSSYEQYF
few	TRBV3-1	TRBJ1-6	NA	TGTGCCAGCAGCCAAGAGTCACCCCTCCACTTT	CASSQESPLHF
NA	TRBV18	TRBJ2-2	NA	TGTGCCAGCTCACCATATTACAGCGGGCCCACCGGGGAGCTGTTTTTT	CASSPYYSGPTGELFF
many	TRBV29-1	TRBJ2-3	NA	TGCAGCGTTGTTTCAGCGAAAGACGCTTCAGATACGCAGTATTTT	CSVVSAKDASDTQYF
NA	TRBV2	TRBJ2-7	TRBD1	TGTGCCAGCAGTGGACGACAGGGGGTCTACGAGCAGTACTTC	CASSGRQGVYEQYF
few	TRBV19	TRBJ1-1	NA	TGTGCCAGTAGTATAAGCTCGGGGGAAACAGCTTTCTTT	CASSISSGETAFF
many	TRBV12-5	TRBJ2-7	TRBD2	TGTGCTAGTGGTACCCCGTCGGGACTAGTGGGCGAGCAGTACTTC	CASGTPSGLVGEQYF
NA	TRBV13	TRBJ2-1	NA	TGTGCCGGCAGCTTAGGGCCATCCTACAATGAGCAGTTCTTC	CAGSLGPSYNEQFF
many	TRBV11-2	TRBJ1-1	NA	TGTGCCAGCAGCCGAAAGCGGGGGGGCATCACTGAAGCTTTCTTT	CASSRKRGGITEAFF
many	TRBV30	TRBJ1-2	TRBD1	TGTGCCTGGATAGGGACAGGGTTTGGCGGCTACACCTTC	CAWIGTGFGGYTF
NA	TRBV9	TRBJ2-1	NA	TGTGCCAGCAGCGTAACTAGCAACTACGAGCAGTTCTTC	CASSVTSNYEQFF
many	TRBV20-1	TRBJ1-5	TRBD1	TGCAGTGCTAGAGACCGGGACAGGGTGACTCAGCCCCAGCATTTT	CSARDRDRVTQPQHF
many	TRBV29-1	TRBJ2-3	NA	TGCAGCGTTGCACTAGCCACAGATACGCAGTATTTT	CSVALATDTQYF
many	TRBV7-6	TRBJ2-7	NA	TGTGCCAGCAGCTTGGGGGTGCGCGGACGCTCCTACGAGCAGTACTTC	CASSLGVRGRSYEQYF
few	TRBV20-1	TRBJ1-1	NA	TGCAGTGCTAGACCTAAGGTTCCGAACACTGAAGCTTTCTTT	CSARPKVPNTEAFF
many	TRBV18	TRBJ1-1	NA	TGTGCCAGCTCATCCGAACACCGAAACACTGAAGCTTTCTTT	CASSSEHRNTEAFF
many	TRBV7-8	TRBJ1-4	NA	TGTGCCAGCAGCGCGGGCACAGCCTCGGGGGGAAAACTGTTTTTT	CASSAGTASGGKLFF
few	TRBV7-7	TRBJ2-1	NA	TGTGCTAGCAGCTTCCGAATTGCGTCGCAGTTCTTC	CASSFRIASQFF
many	TRBV28	TRBJ2-3	NA	TGTGCCAGCAGTTTGGGGGGTCAGGGCACAGATACGCAGTATTTT	CASSLGGQGTDTQYF
many	TRBV5-1	TRBJ2-1	NA	TGCGCCAGCCGATCTACGGGGAATGAGCAGTTCTTC	CASRSTGNEQFF
few	TRBV11-3	TRBJ2-1	TRBD2	TGTGCCAGCAGCACCAGCGGGAGGGCCGGGAATGAGCAGTTCTTC	CASSTSGRAGNEQFF
many	TRBV28	TRBJ2-2	NA	TGTGCCAGCAGTTTCTTGAACGGGGAGCTGTTTTTT	CASSFLNGELFF
NA	TRBV12-3/TRBV12-4	TRBJ2-2	NA	TGTGCCAGCAGGGACAGCGCGAACACCGGGGAGCCGTTTTTT	CASRDSANTGEPFF
many	TRBV7-2	TRBJ2-3	TRBD1	TGTGCCAGCAGCGCCCGACAGGGAACAGATACGCAGTATTTT	CASSARQGTDTQYF
many	TRBV15	TRBJ2-7	NA	TGTGCCACCAGCAGAGATCAGCAGTACGAGCAGTACTTC	CATSRDQQYEQYF
few	TRBV24-1	TRBJ2-4	NA	TGTGCCACCAGTGATTCAATTACGGCCAAAAACATTCAGTACTTC	CATSDSITAKNIQYF
many	TRBV7-9	TRBJ2-1	NA	TGTGCCAGCAGCTTCAACAATGAGCAGTTCTTC	CASSFNNEQFF
NA	TRBV11-2	TRBJ2-5	TRBD2	TGTGCCAGCAGCCAGGCCCTAGCGGACCAAGAGACCCAGTACTTC	CASSQALADQETQYF
many	TRBV5-6	TRBJ2-3	NA	TGTGCCAGCAGCCCCCAGACTAGCACAGATACGCAGTATTTT	CASSPQTSTDTQYF
NA	TRBV19	TRBJ2-3	NA	TGTGCCAGTAGCCATCGGGGCAGTAGCACAGATACGCAGTATTTT	CASSHRGSSTDTQYF
NA	TRBV19	TRBJ1-5	NA	TGTGCCAGTAGCAAGTCGGGGTTAAGCAATCAGCCCCAGCATTTT	CASSKSGLSNQPQHF
many	TRBV6-1	TRBJ2-7	TRBD2	TGTGCCAGCAGTGCTCTTTGGCCGGGACTAGCGGGAGGCGTGGGGAATGAGCAGTACTTC	CASSALWPGLAGGVGNEQYF
NA	TRBV20-1	TRBJ2-7	TRBD2	TGCAGTGCCTCCGGGACTAACGGGATCTACGAGCAGTACTTC	CSASGTNGIYEQYF
few	TRBV4-2	TRBJ2-3	TRBD2	TGTGCCAGCAGCCCACAGGGGAGTAGCGGGAGGGCCGGCACAGATACGCAGTATTTT	CASSPQGSSGRAGTDTQYF
NA	TRBV6-2/TRBV6-3	TRBJ2-3	TRBD2	TGTGCCAGCAGTTCTAGCGGGAGGCGGACAGATACGCAGTATTTT	CASSSSGRRTDTQYF
few	TRBV18	TRBJ2-3	TRBD1	TGTGCCAGCTCACCACCCGACAGGGCACCCTACGATACGCAGTATTTT	CASSPPDRAPYDTQYF
NA	TRBV27	TRBJ2-7	NA	TGTGCCAGCAGGACCCACATGCGGGGCCGAGGCTACGAGCAGTACTTC	CASRTHMRGRGYEQYF
few	TRBV25-1	TRBJ2-2	TRBD2	TGTGCCAGCAGTGAAATGGGACTAGCGGGGTTTGCCGGGGAGCTGTTTTTT	CASSEMGLAGFAGELFF
few	TRBV10-3	TRBJ2-3	TRBD1	TGTGCCATCAGTTGGGGACAGGGGGCAAAAGATACGCAGTATTTT	CAISWGQGAKDTQYF
NA	TRBV19	TRBJ2-3	NA	TGTGCCAGTAGTGCTGTGAGGGGGTTCGCCACAGATACGCAGTATTTT	CASSAVRGFATDTQYF
few	TRBV25-1	TRBJ2-7	NA	TGTGCCAGCAGTGATTCGGGTCGAACCTACGAGCAGTACTTC	CASSDSGRTYEQYF
many	TRBV29-1	TRBJ2-1	NA	TGCAGCGTCTACGACACCAACTCCTACAATGAGCAGTTCTTC	CSVYDTNSYNEQFF
NA	TRBV12-3/TRBV12-4	TRBJ2-1	NA	TGTGCCAGCAGGCGTGGGCAATCGGCCTACAATGAGCAGTTCTTC	CASRRGQSAYNEQFF